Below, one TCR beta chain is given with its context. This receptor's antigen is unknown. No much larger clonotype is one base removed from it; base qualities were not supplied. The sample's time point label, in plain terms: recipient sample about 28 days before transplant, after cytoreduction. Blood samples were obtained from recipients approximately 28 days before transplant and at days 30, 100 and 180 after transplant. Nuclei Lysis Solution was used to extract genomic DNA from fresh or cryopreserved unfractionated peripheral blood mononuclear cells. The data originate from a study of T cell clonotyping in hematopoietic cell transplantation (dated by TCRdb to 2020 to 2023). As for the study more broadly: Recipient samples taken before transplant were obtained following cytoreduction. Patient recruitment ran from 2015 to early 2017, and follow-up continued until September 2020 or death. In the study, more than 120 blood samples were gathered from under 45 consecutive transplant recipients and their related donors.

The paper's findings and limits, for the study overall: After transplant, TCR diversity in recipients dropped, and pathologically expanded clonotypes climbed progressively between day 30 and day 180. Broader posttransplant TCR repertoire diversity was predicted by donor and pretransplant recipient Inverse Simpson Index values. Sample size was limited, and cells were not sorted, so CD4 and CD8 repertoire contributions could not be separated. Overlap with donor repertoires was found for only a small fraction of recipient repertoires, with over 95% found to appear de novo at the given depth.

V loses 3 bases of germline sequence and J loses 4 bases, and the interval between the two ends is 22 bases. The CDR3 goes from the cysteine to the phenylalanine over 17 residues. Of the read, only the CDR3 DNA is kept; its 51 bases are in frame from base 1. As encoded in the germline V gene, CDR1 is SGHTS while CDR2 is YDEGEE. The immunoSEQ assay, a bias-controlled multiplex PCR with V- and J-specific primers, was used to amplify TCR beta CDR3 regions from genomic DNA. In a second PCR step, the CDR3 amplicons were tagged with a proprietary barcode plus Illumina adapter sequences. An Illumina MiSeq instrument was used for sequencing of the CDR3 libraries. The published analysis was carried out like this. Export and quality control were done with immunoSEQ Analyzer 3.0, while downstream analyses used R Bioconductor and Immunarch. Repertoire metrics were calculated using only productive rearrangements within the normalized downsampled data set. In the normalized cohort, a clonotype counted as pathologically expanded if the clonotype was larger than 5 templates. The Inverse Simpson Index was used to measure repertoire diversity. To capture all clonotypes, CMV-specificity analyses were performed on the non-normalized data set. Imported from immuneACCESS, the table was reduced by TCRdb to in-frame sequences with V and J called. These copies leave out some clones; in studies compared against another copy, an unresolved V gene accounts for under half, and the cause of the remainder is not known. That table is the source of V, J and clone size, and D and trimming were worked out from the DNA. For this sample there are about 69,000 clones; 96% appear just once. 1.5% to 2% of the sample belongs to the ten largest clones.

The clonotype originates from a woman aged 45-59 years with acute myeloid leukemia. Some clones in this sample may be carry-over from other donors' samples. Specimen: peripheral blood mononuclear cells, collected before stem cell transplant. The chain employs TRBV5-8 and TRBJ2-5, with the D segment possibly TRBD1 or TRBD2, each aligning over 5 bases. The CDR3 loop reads CASSSGSGHSKGETQYF. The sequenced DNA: TGTGCCAGCAGCTCCGGTTCGGGGCACAGTAAAGGAGAGACCCAGTACTTC.